A selection of T cell receptor beta chains follows, all from one sample in a study of identifying expanded T cells in peripheral blood. Sequencing used immunoSEQ multiplex PCR; TCRdb keeps in-frame clones, though not all of them. The sample carries some 93,000 clones, 85% to 90% recorded once. Sequencing was carried out using blood. The source is a person aged 18-69 years in good health. Each CDR3 is given with its conserved first and last residue. A D gene is named only where the DNA matches it firmly. A row's size may be missing; if present it is once, few, many or a size class.

clone_size d_call j_call v_call cdr3_nt cdr3_aa
few . TRBJ1-1 TRBV29-1 TGCAGCGTTGACCCCACAGGACTGAACACTGAAGCTTTCTTT CSVDPTGLNTEAFF
. . TRBJ2-7 TRBV18 TGTGCCAGCTCACCACCGGGGACTGGGACCTACGAGCAGTACTTC CASSPPGTGTYEQYF
. . TRBJ2-7 TRBV6-5 TGTGCCAGCAAGCCGGGCAGGGGTGTCTACGAGCAGTACTTC CASKPGRGVYEQYF
. . TRBJ1-2 TRBV5-1 TGCGCCAGCAGCTTTTCGTCATCCGGGACCTATGGCTACACCTTC CASSFSSSGTYGYTF
. TRBD2 TRBJ2-2 TRBV10-2 TGCGCCAGTAGTGTCCCTCAAACTAGCGTGGGCACCGGGGAGCTGTTTTTT CASSVPQTSVGTGELFF
. . TRBJ2-7 TRBV18 TGTGCCAGCTCACCACTACAGGGCCGTACCTACGAGCAGTACTTC CASSPLQGRTYEQYF
once TRBD2 TRBJ2-7 TRBV4-1 TGCGCCAGCAGCCCCTTTGGCGGGAGTGGCTACGAGCAGTACTTC CASSPFGGSGYEQYF
. . TRBJ2-4 TRBV18 TGTGCCAGCTCACCACCGACGGGTCTAATTCAGTACTTC CASSPPTGLIQYF
. . TRBJ1-2 TRBV11-2 TGTGCCAGCAGCTGGACGGTCTATGGCTACACCTTC CASSWTVYGYTF
. . TRBJ2-1 TRBV6-1 TGTGCCAGCAGTGAAGTGCAGGGCTCAAGCAATGAGCAGTTCTTC CASSEVQGSSNEQFF
. . TRBJ1-1 TRBV19 TGTGCCAGTAGCCGGCGTAGTATGAACACTGAAGCTTTCTTT CASSRRSMNTEAFF
few TRBD2 TRBJ2-7 TRBV9 TGTGCCAGCAGCGTTCTAGCGGCGTCCTACGAGCAGTACTTC CASSVLAASYEQYF
. TRBD2 TRBJ2-7 TRBV5-4 TGTGCCAGCAGTAACCTAGCGGGAGGCTCCGAGCAGTACTTC CASSNLAGGSEQYF
once . TRBJ2-5 TRBV7-2 TGTGCCAGCAGCCGGCGGGGACAAGAGACCCAGTACTTC CASSRRGQETQYF
. TRBD1 TRBJ1-2 TRBV5-1 TGCGCCAGCAGCATAGCAGGGACAGGGTGGTATGGCTACACCTTC CASSIAGTGWYGYTF
. TRBD1 TRBJ1-1 TRBV4-1 TGCGCCAGCAGCCAAAGGACAGGGGCCGAGACTGAAGCTTTCTTT CASSQRTGAETEAFF
once . TRBJ1-1 TRBV28 TGTGCCAGCAGCCCTCCGGATCCTTTCGTAAGAGCTTTCTTT CASSPPDPFVRAFF
. . TRBJ2-1 TRBV21-1 TGTGCCAGCAGCGCCTCCGGGACAGGGGGTTTAAATGAGCAGTTCTTC CASSASGTGGLNEQFF
. TRBD2 TRBJ2-1 TRBV7-9 TGTGCCAGCAGCTCGGGACTAGCGGGAATTGGGGGGTACAATGAGCAGTTCTTC CASSSGLAGIGGYNEQFF
many . TRBJ2-5 TRBV18 TGTGCCAGCTCAGAACGAGTGTACCAAGAGACCCAGTACTTC CASSERVYQETQYF
. . TRBJ1-1 TRBV6-4 TGTGCCAGCAGTGACGGGCAGCCGAACACTGAAGCTTTCTTT CASSDGQPNTEAFF
. . TRBJ2-2 TRBV7-3 TGTGCCAGCAGCCCTGGTGCGGGGGAGCTGTTTTTT CASSPGAGELFF
. TRBD1 TRBJ1-4 TRBV27 TGTGCCAGCAGTGTACAGGGGACCGTTGAAAAACTGTTTTTT CASSVQGTVEKLFF
. TRBD1 TRBJ1-1 TRBV5-1 TGCGCCAGCAGCTTCCTCGGGACAGGGGGAGGGAACACTGAAGCTTTCTTT CASSFLGTGGGNTEAFF
. TRBD1 TRBJ1-6 TRBV4-1 TGCGCCAGCAGCCAGACAGGGGGAAATTCACCCCTCCACTTT CASSQTGGNSPLHF
once . TRBJ1-1 TRBV27 TGTGCCAGCAGAACAACAGGAAAAAACACTGAAGCTTTCTTT CASRTTGKNTEAFF
. . TRBJ2-1 TRBV9 TGTGCCAGCAGCGTCACCGGAGGTGAGCAGTTCTTC CASSVTGGEQFF
. . TRBJ2-1 TRBV5-1 TGCGCCAGCAGCTTTCGGGCCAATTCCTACAATGAGCAGTTCTTC CASSFRANSYNEQFF
. . TRBJ2-1 TRBV12-5 TGTGCTAGCTCCTCCAGGGTGTCCTACAATGAGCAGTTCTTC CASSSRVSYNEQFF
. . TRBJ2-7 TRBV6-6 TGTGCCAGCAGTCCGCTGGGTAGCGGTCTCTCCTACGAGCAGTACTTC CASSPLGSGLSYEQYF
. . TRBJ2-2 TRBV4-3 TGCGCCAGCAGCCAAGAAGCGAGGAAGACCGGGGAGCTGTTTTTT CASSQEARKTGELFF
. TRBD1 TRBJ1-2 TRBV28 TGTGCCACCTCGGGACAGCCAAACTATGGCTACACCTTC CATSGQPNYGYTF
. . TRBJ2-3 TRBV7-3 TGTGCCAGCAGCTTACTCCAAGGTGGGCCTACGTATTTT CASSLLQGGPTYF
. . TRBJ2-1 TRBV18 TGTGCCAGCTCACCGGACGACGGGAACAATGAGCAGTTCTTC CASSPDDGNNEQFF
. . TRBJ2-7 TRBV7-9 TGTGCCAGCAGTCTCACCTACGAGCAGTACTTC CASSLTYEQYF
. . TRBJ1-6 TRBV30 TGTGCCTGGGGCAGGTCGCGGTCACCCCTCCACTTT CAWGRSRSPLHF
. . TRBJ1-3 TRBV11-2 TGTGCCAGCAGCTTAACTTACAGTGCTGGAAACACCATATATTTT CASSLTYSAGNTIYF
. . TRBJ1-2 TRBV28 TGTGCCAGCAGCCCTCCCGGAACAGGGCTCTATGGCTACACCTTC CASSPPGTGLYGYTF
. TRBD1 TRBJ2-1 TRBV5-4 TGTGCCAGCAGCCCCGACAGGGGGCGGAAGGTGGGAAATGAGCAGTTCTTC CASSPDRGRKVGNEQFF
. . TRBJ1-5 TRBV28 TGTGCCAGCAGGGAGGGGGTGTATAGCAATCAGCCCCAGCATTTT CASREGVYSNQPQHF
. . TRBJ2-7 TRBV21-1 TGTGCCAGCAGCAAAGGGAGCGGGAGGGACTACGAGCAGTACTTC CASSKGSGRDYEQYF
. . TRBJ1-2 TRBV5-6 TGTGCCAGCAGCTTGGACAGGGTCGGCTATGGCTACACCTTC CASSLDRVGYGYTF
. . TRBJ1-1 TRBV11-2 TGTGCCAGCAGCTTAGGCGGGGGGGCGGGGACTGAAGCTTTCTTT CASSLGGGAGTEAFF
. TRBD2 TRBJ2-1 TRBV9 TGTGCCAGCAGCCCCTCACTAGCGGGAGGATTGAATGAGCAGTTCTTC CASSPSLAGGLNEQFF
few TRBD2 TRBJ2-1 TRBV5-4 TGTGCCAGCAGCTTGGCTAGCGGGGGGCGGCGCTCCTACAATGAGCAGTTCTTC CASSLASGGRRSYNEQFF
. . TRBJ2-7 TRBV19 TGTGCCAGTAGTACCGTCCCTAACTACGAGCAGTACTTC CASSTVPNYEQYF
once . TRBJ1-1 TRBV30 TGTGCCTGGGCTGGGGGGGACACTGAAGCTTTCTTT CAWAGGDTEAFF
. . TRBJ2-2 TRBV28 TGTGCCAGCAGTCCGGGGGACCCTAGCACCGGGGAGCTGTTTTTT CASSPGDPSTGELFF
few TRBD1 TRBJ1-5 TRBV19 TGTGCCAGTAGTATTGGGACAGCTGAAAATCAGCCCCAGCATTTT CASSIGTAENQPQHF
. . TRBJ2-7 TRBV13 TGTGCCAGCAGCTTCTGGGGTGAGGACGGTTCAATATCCTACGAGCAGTACTTC CASSFWGEDGSISYEQYF
. . TRBJ1-4 TRBV28 TGTGCCAGCAACGGGGAAAGGGCAACTAATGAAAAACTGTTTTTT CASNGERATNEKLFF
. . TRBJ2-7 TRBV2 TGTGCCAGCAGTGGAAGGGGGGGGAGCTACGAGCAGTACTTC CASSGRGGSYEQYF
many . TRBJ2-5 TRBV11-2 TGTGCCAGCAGCTTGACTGAGACCCAGTACTTC CASSLTETQYF